This entry lists 18 T cell receptor beta chains sequenced from one sample in a study of CD8+ T cells in alopecia areata. Treatment described: oral pan-JAK inhibitor, 5-10 mg twice daily. Following extraction, RNA underwent reverse transcription to cDNA, which served as the sequencing template. Generated by immunoSEQ multiplex PCR, the TCRdb table keeps only in-frame clones and is missing some. The profile shows 35,000 to 50,000 clones, about nine tenths of them singletons. Here the sequenced sample was CD8+ T cells sorted from blood, taken at week 24, from a patient treated with tofacitinib. The receptors derive from a human donor with alopecia areata.

V is TRBV7-6 and J is TRBJ2-5, with 11 bases fitting TRBD2. V lost 5 bases and J lost 5; bases outside the gene matches: 19. Germline lookup yields CDR1 SGHVS and CDR2 FNYEAQ. The CDR3 is 19 amino acids. CDR3 sequence: CASSRTITSGGPSRETQYF. The CDR3 DNA sequence: TGTGCCAGCAGCCGGACCATTACTAGCGGGGGCCCCTCCCGGGAGACCCAGTACTTC.

As to this clone: Here the CDR3 omits its conserved ending phenylalanine or tryptophan, so a read error is the likely source. This chain joins TRBV7-2 and TRBJ1-1; possibly TRBD1 for D (6 bases). The CDR3 contains 12 residues. The germline CDR1 and CDR2 sequences are SGHTA and FQGNSA. Trimming removed 7 bases from V and 8 bases from J, with 14 bases in between. CDR3 DNA: TGTGCCAGCATCCAAACCGACAGGGAAGCTTTCCTT. Translated: CASIQTDREAFL.

The chain has TRBV29-1 and TRBJ2-7; D is tentatively TRBD1 or TRBD2 (7 bases each). Per the germline V gene, CDR1 is SQVTM and CDR2 is ANQGSEA. V was shortened by 6 bases and J by 3 bases, with 18 bases between the two germline ends. The CDR3 length is 14 residues. The CDR3 region has the DNA TGCAGCGTGGGGGGGACAGCGGACGGCTACGAGCAGTACTTC. Protein product: CSVGGTADGYEQYF.

This sequence joins TRBV28 and TRBJ2-7; 10 nucleotides align to TRBD1. The CDR3 totals 15 residues. The V gene end was trimmed by 5 bases and the J gene end by 5 bases; junction bases not matched to a gene: 9. Germline values: CDR1 MDHEN, CDR2 SYDVKM. CDR3 coding DNA: TGTGCCAGCAGTCTCCGGGACAGGGGAGGCCACGAGCAGTACTTC. This codes for CASSLRDRGGHEQYF.

This clone has a handful of counts. The J gene is TRBJ2-3, the V gene TRBV5-6; 8 bases map to TRBD1. Germline CDR1 reads SGHDT; CDR2 reads YYEEEE. V was clipped by 2 bases and J by 2 bases; unmatched bases: 16. The CDR3 totals 19 residues. The CDR3 spells CASSLRLPGGFADTDTQYF. The CDR3 nucleotides are TGTGCCAGCAGCTTAAGGTTACCAGGGGGCTTCGCGGACACAGATACGCAGTATTTT. Complete variable domain (other parts from reference TRBV5-6 and TRBJ2-3): DAGVTQSPTHLIKTRGQQVTLRCSPKSGHDTVSWYQQALGQGPQFIFQYYEEEERQRGNFPDRFSGHQFPNYSSELNVNALLLGDSALYLCASSLRLPGGFADTDTQYFGPGTRLTVL.

J is TRBJ2-1 and V is TRBV6-4; D not resolved. The V and J ends lost 2 bases and 10 bases respectively, with 12 bases between them. Germline CDR1 and CDR2: MRHNA and SNTAGT. The CDR3 is made up of 13 amino acids. The CDR3 nucleotides read TGTGCCAGCAGTGACCACCCTAACCCGGAGCAGTTCTTC. This translates into CASSDHPNPEQFF.

The chain carries TRBV29-1 and TRBJ1-1, with D hard to call. The germline V and J ends were trimmed by 6 bases and 5 bases, with 13 bases remaining between them. CDR3 length equals 12 residues. Germline CDR1 and CDR2: SQVTM and ANQGSEA. CDR3 DNA: TGCAGCGTACACCCCACGGAAACTGAAGCTTTCTTT. Amino acids: CSVHPTETEAFF.

This chain joins TRBV4-2 and TRBJ2-1; D gene uncertain. The germline CDR1 and CDR2 sequences are LGHNA and YNFKEQ. Trimming stripped 1 base from V and 5 bases from J, with 9 bases between. The CDR3 is 14 amino acids. CDR3 DNA sequence: TGTGCCAGCAGCCAAGCTAACCCGGACAATGAGCAGTTCTTC. It specifies CASSQANPDNEQFF.

J is TRBJ2-7 and V is TRBV28; TRBD1 might be the D (6 bases). CDR1 MDHEN and CDR2 SYDVKM come from the germline V gene. There are 13 residues in the CDR3. Trimming took off 3 bases at V and 2 bases at J, with 8 bases between the two ends. Written as DNA, the CDR3 is TGTGCCAGCAGTTTGGGACATGCCTACGAGCAGTACTTC. Its translation is CASSLGHAYEQYF.

The chain combines TRBV27 with TRBJ2-3, with D unclear. V was clipped by 2 bases and J by 0 bases, with 18 bases between them. The CDR3 covers 18 residues. The germline V gene has CDR1 MNHEY and CDR2 SMNVEV (reference sequence). The CDR3 here is CASSLIWLVSSSTDTQYF. The CDR3 bases are TGTGCCAGCAGTTTAATTTGGCTGGTGTCATCAAGCACAGATACGCAGTATTTT.

The rearrangement uses TRBV10-3 and TRBJ2-3; a possible D gene is TRBD2 (7 bases). The V and J ends lost 3 bases and 6 bases respectively, with 13 bases between them. CDR1 and CDR2 (germline): ENHRY, SYGVKD. The CDR3 has 14 residues. The CDR3 protein is CAISDRTRGDTQYF. In nucleotides, the CDR3 is TGTGCCATCAGTGATCGGACTAGGGGGGATACGCAGTATTTT.

The V call is TRBV4-1, the J call TRBJ2-5; D ambiguous. The germline CDR1 and CDR2 sequences are MGHRA and YSYEKL. The V and J ends lost 4 bases and 5 bases respectively, with 11 bases between them. The CDR3 sequence is 13 residues long. The CDR3 region is CASSPPVGETQYF. DNA of the CDR3: TGCGCCAGCAGCCCGCCCGTCGGGGAGACCCAGTACTTC.

This chain connects TRBV7-8 to TRBJ2-1; TRBD1 aligns across 7 bases. The ends lost 1 base at V and 0 bases at J; junction bases unmatched: 18. In germline, CDR1 is SGHVS, CDR2 FQNEAQ. There are 21 residues in the CDR3. The CDR3 DNA is TGTGCCAGCAGCTTAGGAGAGTACGACAGGGAATTTGGAAGCTCCTACAATGAGCAGTTCTTC. This gives the protein CASSLGEYDREFGSSYNEQFF.

Worth noting for this clone: At one of its ends the junction is not consistent with the germline gene, which may arise from a read error. The chain combines TRBV7-7 with TRBJ2-3; D unresolved. CDR3 length equals 12 residues. Germline V CDR1 and CDR2: SSHAT, FNYEAQ (reference sequence). The CDR3 region is CASSLLRDTQYF. CDR3 sequence (DNA): TGTGCTAGCAGCCTGCTAAGAGATACGCAGTATTTT.

The chain joins TRBV23-1 to TRBJ2-7; either TRBD1 or TRBD2 may supply D (5 bases each). TRBV23-1 has ORF status, its function being uncertain. V gave up 7 bases and J gave up 4 bases, with 29 bases separating them. This CDR3 contains 18 residues. The CDR3 loop reads CASTLLSITGRRRYEQYF. The DNA of the CDR3 is TGCGCCAGCACTCTCTTATCCATAACGGGACGTCGGAGGTACGAGCAGTACTTC.

The chain employs TRBV7-9 and TRBJ2-1, with unresolved D. V lost 3 bases and J lost 8, with 8 bases in between. Germline V lookup: CDR1 SEHNR, CDR2 FQNEAQ (reference sequence). The CDR3 contains 12 residues. The CDR3 reads CASSFPVDEQFF. The CDR3 bases are TGTGCCAGCAGCTTCCCCGTAGATGAGCAGTTCTTC.

The gene calls are TRBV10-3 and TRBJ2-1; TRBD2 agrees at 13 bases. Germline CDR1 reads ENHRY; CDR2 reads SYGVKD. The trim removed 10 bases at V and 6 bases at J, leaving 6 bases unmatched. The CDR3 loop spans 14 amino acids. In nucleotides, the CDR3 is TGTGCCACCGAGGGACTAGCGGGGTCCAATGAGCAGTTCTTC. Its protein is CATEGLAGSNEQFF.

The chain recombines TRBV27 with TRBJ2-2; D uncertain. This CDR3 comprises 13 residues. Germline values: CDR1 MNHEY, CDR2 SMNVEV (reference sequence). Trimming took off 0 bases at V and 6 bases at J, with 5 bases between the two ends. CDR3 amino acids: CASSLSGAGELFF. CDR3 DNA: TGTGCCAGCAGTTTATCGGGCGCCGGGGAGCTGTTTTTT.